Listed below are T cell receptor beta chains from one sample, sequenced in a study of T cell responses to AZD1222 COVID-19 vaccine. The data were produced by immunoSEQ multiplex PCR, yet TCRdb's version contains in-frame clones alone and is incomplete. The sample includes about 110,000 clones, roughly nine tenths seen only once; the top ten take 5% to 5.5%. The sequencing here drew on peripheral blood, taken on day 0 of AZD1222 vaccination. Receptor source: an adult in good health. Each CDR3 is given with its conserved first and last residue. D genes are given only for firm matches. Rows may omit the clone size; those that give it use once, few, many or a size class.

d_call	clone_size	v_call	j_call	cdr3_nt	cdr3_aa
NA	NA	TRBV6-5	TRBJ2-7	TGTGCCAGCAGTTACGAGTGGATCTCCTACGAGCAGTACTTC	CASSYEWISYEQYF
NA	NA	TRBV18	TRBJ1-1	TGTGCCAGCTCACCGGGCAGCTCGAACACTGAAGCTTTCTTT	CASSPGSSNTEAFF
TRBD1	NA	TRBV10-3	TRBJ1-6	TGTGCCATCAGTGAGTCGGGTGGGACAGCGGATTCACCCCTCCACTTT	CAISESGGTADSPLHF
NA	NA	TRBV11-2	TRBJ2-1	TGTGCCAGCAGCTTCATAGCTAATGAGCAGTTCTTC	CASSFIANEQFF
NA	NA	TRBV19	TRBJ2-7	TGTGCCAGTAGAGTCAGTCAAGGCTCCTACGAGCAGTACTTC	CASRVSQGSYEQYF
TRBD1	NA	TRBV5-6	TRBJ2-7	TGTGCCAGCAGCTCAAAGGGGGCGCAGAGCGACGAGCAGTACTTC	CASSSKGAQSDEQYF
NA	NA	TRBV5-6	TRBJ1-2	TGTGCCAGCAGCTCGTACGGTGGCTACACCTTC	CASSSYGGYTF
TRBD1	NA	TRBV5-1	TRBJ1-1	TGCGCCAGCAGCTTAGGACAGGGGGCAGAGGATACTGAAGCTTTCTTT	CASSLGQGAEDTEAFF
TRBD1	few	TRBV7-9	TRBJ2-7	TGTGCCAGCAGCCCCCGGGACAGGGGACTATACGAGCAGTACTTC	CASSPRDRGLYEQYF
NA	NA	TRBV7-3	TRBJ1-1	TGTGCCAGCTCCGGAGGGAACACTGAAGCTTTCTTT	CASSGGNTEAFF
NA	NA	TRBV25-1	TRBJ1-2	TGTGCCAGCAGTGATCGGGCCTATGGCTACACCTTC	CASSDRAYGYTF
NA	NA	TRBV27	TRBJ2-5	TGTGCCAGCAGTTTGGTTGCAGCCAAAGAGACCCAGTACTTC	CASSLVAAKETQYF
TRBD1	NA	TRBV6-4	TRBJ2-1	TGTGCCAGCAGTGACGGCCAGGGGGCGTATTACAATGAGCAGTTCTTC	CASSDGQGAYYNEQFF
TRBD2	NA	TRBV6-2/TRBV6-3	TRBJ2-1	TGTGCCAGCAGTTACCCCACTTACGGTCTAGCGGGAGGCTTCAATGAGCAGTTCTTC	CASSYPTYGLAGGFNEQFF
TRBD1	NA	TRBV3-1/TRBV3-2	TRBJ1-2	TGTGCCAGCAGCCAAGATCTCGGGACAGGGCTCGGCGGCTACACCTTC	CASSQDLGTGLGGYTF
TRBD2	NA	TRBV29-1	TRBJ2-1	TGCAGCGTTATAGCGGGAACCCCGTACAATGAGCAGTTCTTC	CSVIAGTPYNEQFF
NA	NA	TRBV19	TRBJ1-2	TGTGCCAGTGACAACAGGGTTTCGGCCCAAGGCTACACCTTC	CASDNRVSAQGYTF
NA	NA	TRBV5-1	TRBJ2-3	TGCGCCAGCAGCTTGGTGGGGACAGATACGCAGTATTTT	CASSLVGTDTQYF
TRBD2	NA	TRBV9	TRBJ2-7	TGTGCCAGCAGCGTGCTAGCTAGCGGGGGACCCTACGAGCAGTACTTC	CASSVLASGGPYEQYF
TRBD1	NA	TRBV9	TRBJ1-2	TGTGCCAGCAGCCTTTTGGACAGGGCAGGAGGCTACACCTTC	CASSLLDRAGGYTF
NA	NA	TRBV25-1	TRBJ2-7	TGTGCCAGCAGTGAATCTGGCAGATCCTACGAGCAGTACTTC	CASSESGRSYEQYF
NA	NA	TRBV6-5	TRBJ1-4	TGTGCCAGCAGAGCAGTTGGAGGGATATGGGAAAAACTGTTTTTT	CASRAVGGIWEKLFF
NA	NA	TRBV7-9	TRBJ2-1	TGTGCCAGCAGCTTACCGGGGTTCTCCTACAATGAGCAGTTCTTC	CASSLPGFSYNEQFF
TRBD2	NA	TRBV19	TRBJ2-1	TGTGCCAGTAGGAGACTAGCGGTAAGCTCCTACAATGAGCAGTTCTTC	CASRRLAVSSYNEQFF
TRBD2	NA	TRBV6-5	TRBJ2-7	TGTGCCAGCAGTTACCTGGCGGGAGGCGGGGGAGAGCAGTACTTC	CASSYLAGGGGEQYF
TRBD1	NA	TRBV18	TRBJ1-3	TGTGCCAGCTCACCATCGAGAAAGGGACAGGCTGGAAACACCATATATTTT	CASSPSRKGQAGNTIYF
NA	few	TRBV6-5	TRBJ1-2	TGTGCCATCAAGGATGGCTATGGCTACACCTTC	CAIKDGYGYTF
NA	NA	TRBV18	TRBJ2-3	TGTGCCAGCTCACCACCGAGCACAGATACGCAGTATTTT	CASSPPSTDTQYF
NA	NA	TRBV10-2	TRBJ1-1	TGCGCCAGCAGTTCCGGGATCGATGGGTACACTGAAGCTTTCTTT	CASSSGIDGYTEAFF
NA	NA	TRBV2	TRBJ2-3	TGTGCCAGCCGCGACAGGTCTAGCACAGATACGCAGTATTTT	CASRDRSSTDTQYF
TRBD1	NA	TRBV7-3	TRBJ2-2	TGTGCCAGCAGCCTAAAATCGCCGGGACAGGGGCTTAACACCGGGGAGCTGTTTTTT	CASSLKSPGQGLNTGELFF
NA	NA	TRBV6-6	TRBJ2-2	TGTGCCAGCAGTCCCTTTGTGGGGGCTGTGAACACCGGGGAGCTGTTTTTT	CASSPFVGAVNTGELFF
NA	NA	TRBV7-2	TRBJ2-7	TGTGCCAGCAGCCTGTTAGTGGACGGCGAGCAGTACTTC	CASSLLVDGEQYF
TRBD1	NA	TRBV19	TRBJ2-2	TGTGCCAGTAGTTCAAGCCCGGGACAGACCCACACCGGGGAGCTGTTTTTT	CASSSSPGQTHTGELFF
NA	NA	TRBV18	TRBJ2-5	TGTGCCAGCTCACCCCCCATGGGGGGCCAAGAAGGGACCCAGTACTTC	CASSPPMGGQEGTQYF
NA	NA	TRBV11-2	TRBJ1-3	TGTGCCAGCAGCCCCCCCTCGGGGCTCGGAAACACCATATATTTT	CASSPPSGLGNTIYF
NA	NA	TRBV3-1/TRBV3-2	TRBJ2-1	TGTGCCAGCAGCCGGGGGCTCCTCTATCGGAATGAGCAGTTCTTC	CASSRGLLYRNEQFF
NA	NA	TRBV28	TRBJ2-1	TGTGCCAGCAGTTTGGCGGGGAGATCGGAGTTCTTC	CASSLAGRSEFF
TRBD2	NA	TRBV12-5	TRBJ2-3	TGTGCTAGTGGATCGGGACTACCAGATACGCAGTATTTT	CASGSGLPDTQYF
TRBD2	NA	TRBV28	TRBJ2-7	TGTGCCAGCAGTTTACCTAGCGGGAGCGTCTACGAGCAGTACTTC	CASSLPSGSVYEQYF
NA	NA	TRBV5-1	TRBJ1-6	TGCGCCAGCAGCCCACAAAGCCTTTCACCCCTCCACTTT	CASSPQSLSPLHF
TRBD1	once	TRBV10-3	TRBJ1-6	TGTGCCATCAGTGCCGGGACAGGGGTCTCCTATAATTCACCCCTCCACTTT	CAISAGTGVSYNSPLHF
NA	NA	TRBV4-1	TRBJ1-5	TGCGCCAGCAGCCAAGAGGCGGGCAATCAGCCCCAGCATTTT	CASSQEAGNQPQHF
TRBD1	NA	TRBV19	TRBJ1-2	TGTGCCAGTAGTATTGACAGGGGGCCATACTATGGCTACACCTTC	CASSIDRGPYYGYTF
TRBD1	NA	TRBV7-3	TRBJ2-7	TGTGCCAGCAGCCGGACAGGGGGCTACGAGCAGTACTTC	CASSRTGGYEQYF